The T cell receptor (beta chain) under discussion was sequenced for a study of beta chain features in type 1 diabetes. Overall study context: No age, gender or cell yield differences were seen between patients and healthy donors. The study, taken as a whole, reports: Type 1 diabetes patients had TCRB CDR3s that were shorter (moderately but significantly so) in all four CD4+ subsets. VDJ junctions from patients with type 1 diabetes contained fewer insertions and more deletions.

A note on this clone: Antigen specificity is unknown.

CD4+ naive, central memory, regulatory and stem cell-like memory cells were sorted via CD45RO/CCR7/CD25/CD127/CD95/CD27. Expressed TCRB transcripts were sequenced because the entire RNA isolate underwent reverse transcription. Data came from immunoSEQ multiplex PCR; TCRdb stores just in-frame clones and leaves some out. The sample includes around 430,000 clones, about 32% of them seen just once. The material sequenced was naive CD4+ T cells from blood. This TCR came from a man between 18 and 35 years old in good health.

The CDR3 is CASSVGAGNTGELFF. CDR3 sequence (DNA): TGTGCCAGCAGCGTAGGGGCCGGGAACACCGGGGAGCTGTTTTTT. The rearrangement links TRBV9 to TRBJ2-2, with D hard to call. This CDR3 is built from 15 residues. The V end lost 0 bases, the J end lost 1 base, and 7 bases lay between the germline ends. Germline CDR1 reads SGDLS; CDR2 reads YYNGEE. The full variable domain, its missing parts supplied by reference TRBV9 and TRBJ2-2, is DSGVTQTPKHLITATGQRVTLRCSPRSGDLSVYWYQQSLDQGLQFLIQYYNGEERAKGNILERFSAQQFPDLHSELNLSSLELGDSALYFCASSVGAGNTGELFFGEGSRLTVL.